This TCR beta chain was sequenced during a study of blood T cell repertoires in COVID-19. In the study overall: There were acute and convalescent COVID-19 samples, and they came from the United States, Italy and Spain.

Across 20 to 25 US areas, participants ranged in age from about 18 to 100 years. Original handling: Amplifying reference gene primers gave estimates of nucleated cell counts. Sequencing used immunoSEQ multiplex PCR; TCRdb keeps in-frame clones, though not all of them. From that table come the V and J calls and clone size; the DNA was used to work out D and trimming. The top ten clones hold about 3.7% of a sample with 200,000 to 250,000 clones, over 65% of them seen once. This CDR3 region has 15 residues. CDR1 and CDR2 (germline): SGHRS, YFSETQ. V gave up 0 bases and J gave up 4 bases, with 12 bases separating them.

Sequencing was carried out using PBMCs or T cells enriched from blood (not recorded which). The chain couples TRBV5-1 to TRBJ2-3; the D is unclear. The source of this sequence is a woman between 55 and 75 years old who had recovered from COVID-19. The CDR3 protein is CASSLAVVRADTQYF. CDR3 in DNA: TGCGCCAGCAGCTTGGCGGTCGTTCGCGCAGATACGCAGTATTTT. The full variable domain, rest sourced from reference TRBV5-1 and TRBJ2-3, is KAGVTQTPRYLIKTRGQQVTLSCSPISGHRSVSWYQQTPGQGLQFLFEYFSETQRNKGNFPGRFSGRQFSNSRSEMNVSTLELGDSALYLCASSLAVVRADTQYFGPGTRLTVL.